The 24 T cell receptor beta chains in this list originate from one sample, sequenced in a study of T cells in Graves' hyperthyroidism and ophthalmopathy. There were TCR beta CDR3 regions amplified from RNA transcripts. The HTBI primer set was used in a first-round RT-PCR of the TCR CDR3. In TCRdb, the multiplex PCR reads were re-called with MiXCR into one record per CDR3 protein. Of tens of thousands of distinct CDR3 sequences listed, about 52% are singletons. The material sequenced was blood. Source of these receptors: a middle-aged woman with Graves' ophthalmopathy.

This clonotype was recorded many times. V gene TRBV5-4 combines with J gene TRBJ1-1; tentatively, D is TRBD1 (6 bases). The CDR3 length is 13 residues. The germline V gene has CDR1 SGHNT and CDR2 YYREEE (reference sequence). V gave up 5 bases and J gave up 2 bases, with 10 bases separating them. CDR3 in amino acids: CASRATGNTEAFF. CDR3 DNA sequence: TGTGCCAGCAGGGCGACAGGAAACACTGAAGCTTTCTTT.

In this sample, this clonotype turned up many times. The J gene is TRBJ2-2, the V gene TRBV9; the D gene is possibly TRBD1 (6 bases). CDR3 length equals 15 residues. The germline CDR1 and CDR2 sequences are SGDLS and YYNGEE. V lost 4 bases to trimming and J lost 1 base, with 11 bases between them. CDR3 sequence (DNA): TGTGCCAGCAGCCCCACGACAGGGAACACCGGGGAGCTGTTTTTT. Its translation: CASSPTTGNTGELFF.

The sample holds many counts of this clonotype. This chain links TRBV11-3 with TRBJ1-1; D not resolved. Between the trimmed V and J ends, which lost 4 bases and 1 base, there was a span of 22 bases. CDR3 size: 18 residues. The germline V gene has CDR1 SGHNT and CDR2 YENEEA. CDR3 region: CASSSRTSIHGRNTEAFF. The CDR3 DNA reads TGTGCCAGCAGCTCAAGAACCAGTATACATGGTAGGAACACTGAAGCTTTCTTT.

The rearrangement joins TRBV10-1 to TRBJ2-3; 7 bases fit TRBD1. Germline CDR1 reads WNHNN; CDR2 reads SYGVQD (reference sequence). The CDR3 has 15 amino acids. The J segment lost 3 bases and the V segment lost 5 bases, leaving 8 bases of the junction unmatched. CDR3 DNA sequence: TGCGCCAGCAGTCTTGGGACAGCCACGACAGATACGCAGTATTTT. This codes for CASSLGTATTDTQYF.

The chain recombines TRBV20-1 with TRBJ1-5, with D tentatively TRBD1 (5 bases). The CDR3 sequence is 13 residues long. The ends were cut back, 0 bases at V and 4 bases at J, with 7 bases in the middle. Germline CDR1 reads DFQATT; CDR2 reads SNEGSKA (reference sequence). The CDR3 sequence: CSARDSGNQPQHF. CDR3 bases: TGCAGTGCTAGAGATTCAGGGAATCAGCCCCAGCATTTT.

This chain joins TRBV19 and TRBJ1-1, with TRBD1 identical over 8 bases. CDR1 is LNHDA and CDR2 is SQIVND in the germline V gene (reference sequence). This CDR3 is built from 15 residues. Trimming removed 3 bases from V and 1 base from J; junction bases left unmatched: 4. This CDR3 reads CASSMGGQGNTEAFF. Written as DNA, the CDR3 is TGTGCCAGTAGTATGGGTGGACAGGGGAACACTGAAGCTTTCTTT.

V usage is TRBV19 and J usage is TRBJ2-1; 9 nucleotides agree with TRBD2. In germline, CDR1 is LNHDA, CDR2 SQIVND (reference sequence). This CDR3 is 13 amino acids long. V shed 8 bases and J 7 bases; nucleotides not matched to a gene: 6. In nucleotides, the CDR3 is TGTGCCAGTGCTAGACTAGCGGAGAATGAGCAGTTCTTC. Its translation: CASARLAENEQFF.

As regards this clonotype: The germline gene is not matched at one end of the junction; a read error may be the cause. Here the CDR3 DNA reads TGTGCCATCAGTGAGACTAGTGGGACAGCCTACGAGCAGTGCTTC. Amino acids: CAISETSGTAYEQCF. The chain couples TRBV10-3 to TRBJ2-7; 7 nucleotides align to TRBD1. The germline V gene encodes CDR1 ENHRY and CDR2 SYGVKD. The CDR3 sequence is 15 residues long.

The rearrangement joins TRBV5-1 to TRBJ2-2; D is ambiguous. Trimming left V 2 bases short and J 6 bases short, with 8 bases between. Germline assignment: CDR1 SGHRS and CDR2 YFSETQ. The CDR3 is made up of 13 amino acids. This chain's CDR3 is CASSLGAAGELFF. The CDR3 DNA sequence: TGCGCCAGCAGCTTAGGAGCCGCCGGGGAGCTGTTTTTT.

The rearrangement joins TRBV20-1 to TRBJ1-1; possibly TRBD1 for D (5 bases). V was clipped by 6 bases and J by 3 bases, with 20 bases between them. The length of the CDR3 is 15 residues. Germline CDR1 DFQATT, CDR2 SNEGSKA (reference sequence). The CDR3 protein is CSAPPPNRRYTEAFF. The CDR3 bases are TGCAGTGCCCCCCCCCCGAACAGGCGCTACACTGAAGCTTTCTTT.

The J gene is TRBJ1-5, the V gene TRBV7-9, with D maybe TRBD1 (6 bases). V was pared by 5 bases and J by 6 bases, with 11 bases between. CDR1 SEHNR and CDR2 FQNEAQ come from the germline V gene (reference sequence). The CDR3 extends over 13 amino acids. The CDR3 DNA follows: TGTGCCAGCAGCCCGAGGGGGGGTCAGCCCCAGCATTTT. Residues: CASSPRGGQPQHF.

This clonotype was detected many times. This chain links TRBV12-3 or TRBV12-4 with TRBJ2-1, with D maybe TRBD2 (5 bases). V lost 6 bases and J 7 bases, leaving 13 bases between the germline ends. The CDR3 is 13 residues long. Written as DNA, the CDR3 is TGTGCCAGCAGAATTGAGTGGGAGAATGAGCAGTTCTTC. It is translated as CASRIEWENEQFF.

Here the CDR3 DNA reads TGCGCCAGCAGCTTGGAGGGACTAGCGGGGGAATGGGAGCAGTTCTTC. Protein product: CASSLEGLAGEWEQFF. The V gene is TRBV5-1, the J gene TRBJ2-1; the match to TRBD2 covers 14 bases. Germline values: CDR1 SGHRS, CDR2 YFSETQ. This CDR3 is 16 amino acids long. V dropped 0 bases and J dropped 10; count of bases not matched to a gene: 6.

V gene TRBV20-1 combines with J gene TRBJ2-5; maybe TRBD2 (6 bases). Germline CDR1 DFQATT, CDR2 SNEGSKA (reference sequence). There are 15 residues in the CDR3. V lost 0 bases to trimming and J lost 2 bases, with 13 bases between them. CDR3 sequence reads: CSARDALAVQETQYF. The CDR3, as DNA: TGCAGTGCTAGAGATGCGTTAGCGGTGCAAGAGACCCAGTACTTC.

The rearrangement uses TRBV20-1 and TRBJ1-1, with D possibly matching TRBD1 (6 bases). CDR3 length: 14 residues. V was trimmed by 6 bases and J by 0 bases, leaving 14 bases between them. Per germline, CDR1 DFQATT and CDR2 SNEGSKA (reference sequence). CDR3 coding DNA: TGCAGTGCCCCCGGGACAAAGATGAACACTGAAGCTTTCTTT. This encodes CSAPGTKMNTEAFF.

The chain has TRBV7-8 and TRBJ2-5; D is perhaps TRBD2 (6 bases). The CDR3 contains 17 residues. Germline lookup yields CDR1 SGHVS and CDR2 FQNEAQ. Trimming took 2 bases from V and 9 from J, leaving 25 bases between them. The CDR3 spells CASSLLGPTPFGGSQYF. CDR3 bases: TGTGCCAGCAGCTTATTAGGCCCTACCCCCTTTGGAGGGTCCCAGTACTTC.

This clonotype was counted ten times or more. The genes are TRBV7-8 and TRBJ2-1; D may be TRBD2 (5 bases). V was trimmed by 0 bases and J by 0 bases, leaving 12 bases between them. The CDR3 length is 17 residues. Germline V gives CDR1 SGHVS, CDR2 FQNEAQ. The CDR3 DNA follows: TGTGCCAGCAGCTTAGCCTCCGGACTCAGCTCCTACAATGAGCAGTTCTTC. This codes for CASSLASGLSSYNEQFF.

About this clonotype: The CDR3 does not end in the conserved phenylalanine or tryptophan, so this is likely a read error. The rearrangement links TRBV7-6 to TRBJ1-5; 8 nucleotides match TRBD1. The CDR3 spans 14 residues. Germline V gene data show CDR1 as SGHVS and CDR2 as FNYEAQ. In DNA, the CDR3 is TGTGCCAACAGCTCAGGGGGCGCGGTTCAGCCCCAGCATCTT. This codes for CANSSGGAVQPQHL.

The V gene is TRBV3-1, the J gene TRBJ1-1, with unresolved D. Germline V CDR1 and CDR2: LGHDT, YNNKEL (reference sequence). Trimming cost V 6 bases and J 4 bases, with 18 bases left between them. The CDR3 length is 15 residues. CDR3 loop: CASSLQGWSFTEAFF. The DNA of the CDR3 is TGTGCCAGCAGTCTCCAAGGATGGTCTTTCACTGAAGCTTTCTTT.

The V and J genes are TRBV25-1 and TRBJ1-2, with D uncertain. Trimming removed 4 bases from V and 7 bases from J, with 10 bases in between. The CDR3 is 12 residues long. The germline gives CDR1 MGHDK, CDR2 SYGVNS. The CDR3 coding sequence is TGTGCCAGCAGTGGGGTTAAAGGTGGCTACACCTTC. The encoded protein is CASSGVKGGYTF.

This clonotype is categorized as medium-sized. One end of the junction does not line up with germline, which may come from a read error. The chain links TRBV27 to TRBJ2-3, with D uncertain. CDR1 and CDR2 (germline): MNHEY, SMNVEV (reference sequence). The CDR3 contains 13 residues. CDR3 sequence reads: CASSLSHTDTQYF. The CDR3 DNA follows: TGTGCCAGCAGCTTATCCCACACAGATACGCAGTATTTT.

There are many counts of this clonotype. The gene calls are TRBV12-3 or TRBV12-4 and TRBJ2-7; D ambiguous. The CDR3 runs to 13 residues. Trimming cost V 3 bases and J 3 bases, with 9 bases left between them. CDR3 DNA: TGTGCCAGCAGTTTGGCAGGATTCTACGAGCAGTACTTC. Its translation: CASSLAGFYEQYF.

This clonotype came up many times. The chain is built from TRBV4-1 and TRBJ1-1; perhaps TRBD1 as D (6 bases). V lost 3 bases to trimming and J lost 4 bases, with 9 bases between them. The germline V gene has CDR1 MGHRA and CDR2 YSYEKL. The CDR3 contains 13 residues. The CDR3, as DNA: TGCGCCAGCAGCCAGCAGGGGCCCACTGAAGCTTTCTTT. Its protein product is CASSQQGPTEAFF.

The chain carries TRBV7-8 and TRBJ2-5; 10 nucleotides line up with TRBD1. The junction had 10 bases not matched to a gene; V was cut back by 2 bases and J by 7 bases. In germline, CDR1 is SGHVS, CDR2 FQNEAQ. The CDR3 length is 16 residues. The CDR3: CASSLSDRGLHGTQYF. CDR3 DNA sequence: TGTGCCAGCAGCTTATCAGACAGGGGGCTTCATGGGACCCAGTACTTC.